This is a list of T cell receptor beta chains from one sample in a study of identical twins. TCRdb re-analysed the 5' RACE reads in MiXCR, keeping a single row per CDR3 protein. This table holds around 690,000 distinct CDR3 sequences, around 21% found once. A further study also used this sample, focusing on T cells expressing NK-cell markers.

The specimen was PBMCs. The source of these receptors is a young woman in good health. The CDR3 runs from the conserved cysteine through the conserved F or W. The order of the fields is CDR3 length, D gene, V gene, J gene, clone size, CDR3 DNA, CDR3 protein. A D gene is named only where the DNA matches it firmly. A clone size is listed for some rows: how often the clone was seen (once, few, many), or a class if it is expanded.

length: 12
D: NA
V: TRBV5-1
J: TRBJ2-7
size: many
DNA: TGTGCCAGCAGCTTAGGCGGCGGGGAGCAGTACTTC
CDR3: CASSLGGGEQYF

length: 14
D: NA
V: TRBV7-9
J: TRBJ1-2
size: NA
DNA: TGTGCCAGCAGCTTGGAGGGGGCTAACTATGGCTACACCTTC
CDR3: CASSLEGANYGYTF

length: 16
D: NA
V: TRBV27
J: TRBJ2-7
size: few
DNA: TGTGCCAGCAGTTTCTCCGCACCCACCCTAGGATCCGAGCAGTACTTC
CDR3: CASSFSAPTLGSEQYF

length: 15
D: NA
V: TRBV3-1
J: TRBJ2-5
size: NA
DNA: TGTGCCAGCAGCCAATTCGGACAGAACCAAGAGACCCAGTACTTC
CDR3: CASSQFGQNQETQYF

length: 13
D: NA
V: TRBV4-2
J: TRBJ2-5
size: few
DNA: TGTGCCAGCAGCCAATTTAGGGGAGAGACCCAGTACTTC
CDR3: CASSQFRGETQYF

length: 14
D: NA
V: TRBV7-2
J: TRBJ2-2
size: NA
DNA: TGTGCCAGCAGCCCTAGGCGGGGCTTCGGGGAGCTGTTTTTT
CDR3: CASSPRRGFGELFF

length: 14
D: NA
V: TRBV20-1
J: TRBJ1-1
size: NA
DNA: TGCAGTGCCAGAGCCCAGGGGCCGGACACTGAAGCTTTCTTT
CDR3: CSARAQGPDTEAFF

length: 13
D: TRBD1
V: TRBV9
J: TRBJ2-1
size: many
DNA: TGTGCCAGCAGGGGAAGCAGGGGGCCGGAGCAGTTCTTC
CDR3: CASRGSRGPEQFF

length: 12
D: NA
V: TRBV12-3/TRBV12-4
J: TRBJ2-7
size: NA
DNA: TGTGCCAGCAGCTTGACTAGTTTCGAGCAGTACTTC
CDR3: CASSLTSFEQYF

length: 13
D: TRBD1
V: TRBV20-1
J: TRBJ1-5
size: many
DNA: TGCAGTGCTCAGAGACAGGGCGACCAGCCCCAGCATTTT
CDR3: CSAQRQGDQPQHF

length: 13
D: NA
V: TRBV10-3
J: TRBJ2-7
size: many
DNA: TGTGCCTCGAGGAGGCTAGAGGGCTACGAGCAGTACTTC
CDR3: CASRRLEGYEQYF

length: 15
D: NA
V: TRBV7-9
J: TRBJ2-1
size: NA
DNA: TGTGCCAGCAGCCTCTTGTTGACGCCATACAATGAGCAGTTCTTC
CDR3: CASSLLLTPYNEQFF

length: 15
D: NA
V: TRBV7-8
J: TRBJ2-5
size: NA
DNA: TGTGCCAGCATCGAGAGCCGGGTTGGTCAAGAGACCCAGTACTTC
CDR3: CASIESRVGQETQYF

length: 13
D: NA
V: TRBV10-3
J: TRBJ2-5
size: NA
DNA: TGTGCCATCAGTGAGTCGCCCTGGGAGACCCAGTACTTC
CDR3: CAISESPWETQYF

length: 16
D: NA
V: TRBV12-3/TRBV12-4
J: TRBJ1-5
size: few
DNA: TGTGCCAGCAGCCGAAGAGGGACTGGCCGTAGTCAGCCCCAGCATTTT
CDR3: CASSRRGTGRSQPQHF

length: 11
D: NA
V: TRBV6-1
J: TRBJ2-1
size: NA
DNA: TGTGCCAGCACCTCAGGGACGCTACAGTTCTTC
CDR3: CASTSGTLQFF

length: 15
D: NA
V: TRBV5-1
J: TRBJ2-7
size: once
DNA: TGCGCCAGCAGCTGGATGTATCAGAATTCCTACGAGCGGTACTTC
CDR3: CASSWMYQNSYERYF

length: 16
D: NA
V: TRBV5-1
J: TRBJ2-5
size: few
DNA: TGCGCCAGCAGCTTGGGGATAGCGGCGTCCCAAGAGACCCAGTACTTC
CDR3: CASSLGIAASQETQYF

length: 14
D: NA
V: TRBV5-6
J: TRBJ1-1
size: many
DNA: TGTGCCAGCAGCGGGATTGCGATGTGGACTGAAGCTTTCTTT
CDR3: CASSGIAMWTEAFF

length: 18
D: NA
V: TRBV18
J: TRBJ2-4
size: few
DNA: TGTGCCAGCTCACCCGGGGACCAGGGGTTTGAAGCCAAAAACATTCAGTACTTC
CDR3: CASSPGDQGFEAKNIQYF

length: 14
D: TRBD1
V: TRBV29-1
J: TRBJ2-2
size: NA
DNA: TGCAGCGCCGGACCGGGACAGACTACCGGGGAGCTGTTTTTT
CDR3: CSAGPGQTTGELFF